What follows are 20 T cell receptor beta chains derived from one specimen sequenced in a study of spatial heterogeneity in lung cancer. Antigen specificity for these receptors is unknown. Documented time point: sample taken at primary tumor resection. From the 5' RACE reads, TCRdb called clonotypes with MiXCR, one entry per CDR3 protein. The sample lists fewer than 6,000 distinct CDR3 sequences; more than 4% were seen once. Points from the study as a whole: How many expanded intratumoral alpha and beta TCRs were present tracked the tumor mutation count, which was a count of nonsynonymous mutations.

Sequencing was performed on lung tumor tissue, taken at surgery. Receptor source: a male donor with early-stage non-small cell lung cancer.

This clonotype was recorded at least ten times. The rearrangement links TRBV7-2 to TRBJ2-3; the match to TRBD2 covers 10 bases. CDR3 length: 15 residues. The ends lost 3 bases at V and 6 bases at J; junction bases unmatched: 6. The V gene's germline CDR1 is SGHTA and CDR2 FQGNSA. The CDR3 loop is CASSFQRGGLDTQYF. CDR3 coding DNA: TGTGCCAGCAGCTTCCAGCGGGGGGGTTTGGATACGCAGTATTTT.

This clonotype was counted at least ten times. The gene calls are TRBV5-6 and TRBJ2-2; D is tentatively TRBD1 or TRBD2 (5 bases each). Trimming took off 7 bases at V and 4 bases at J, with 11 bases between the two ends. The CDR3 has 13 amino acids. The germline V gene has CDR1 SGHDT and CDR2 YYEEEE. DNA for the CDR3: TGTGCCAGCCTCCGGGACGGCACCGGGGAGCTGTTTTTT. Protein product: CASLRDGTGELFF.

Many counts were recorded for this clonotype. The chain combines TRBV5-1 with TRBJ2-2, with 10 bases identical to TRBD1. Unmatched junction bases numbered 2, after V lost 2 bases and J lost 4 bases. CDR1 is SGHRS, CDR2 YFSETQ, per germline. The CDR3 extends over 15 amino acids. CDR3 nucleotides: TGCGCCAGCAGCTTCTGGACAGGGGGCACCGGGGAGCTGTTTTTT. It encodes CASSFWTGGTGELFF.

This clonotype was detected ten times or more. J is TRBJ2-4 and V is TRBV19; either TRBD1 or TRBD2 may fit D (7 bases each). The germline V gene has CDR1 LNHDA and CDR2 SQIVND (reference sequence). The CDR3 is 14 residues long. The V end was cut by 2 bases, the J end by 7 bases, with 12 bases between. CDR3: CASSIYQGGNIQYF. The CDR3 nucleotides are TGTGCCAGTAGTATATACCAGGGGGGGAACATTCAGTACTTC.

The chain has TRBV4-2 and TRBJ2-5; a weak D match, TRBD1 (5 bases). This CDR3 comprises 15 residues. Looked up from germline, CDR1 is LGHNA and CDR2 is YNFKEQ. Trimming removed 4 bases at V and 5 bases at J, with 17 bases between. CDR3 sequence (DNA): TGTGCCAGCAGCCCAGGTCCAGGGTTTCACGAGACCCAGTACTTC. Protein sequence: CASSPGPGFHETQYF.

This clonotype was recorded at least ten times. The rearrangement joins TRBV6-2 or TRBV6-3 to TRBJ2-6; D call uncertain. The V and J ends lost 6 bases and 4 bases respectively, with 13 bases between them. The CDR3 runs to 15 residues. Germline CDR1 MNHEY, CDR2 SVGEGT. CDR3 loop: CASSTVLSGANVLTF. CDR3 nucleotide sequence: TGTGCCAGCAGCACAGTTCTATCGGGGGCCAACGTCCTGACTTTC.

In this sample, this clonotype is medium-sized. The chain employs TRBV5-1 and TRBJ1-4; 10 positions agree with TRBD1. Germline CDR1 SGHRS, CDR2 YFSETQ. The CDR3 spans 15 residues. V shed 2 bases, J shed 6 bases, and the junction held 4 bases outside the gene matches. In DNA form, the CDR3 reads TGCGCCAGCAGCTTTACCGGGACAGGGGATGAAAAACTGTTTTTT. This gives the protein CASSFTGTGDEKLFF. Supplemented by reference TRBV5-1 and TRBJ1-4, the full variable domain reads KAGVTQTPRYLIKTRGQQVTLSCSPISGHRSVSWYQQTPGQGLQFLFEYFSETQRNKGNFPGRFSGRQFSNSRSEMNVSTLELGDSALYLCASSFTGTGDEKLFFGSGTQLSVL.

This clonotype was detected ten times or more. The rearrangement uses TRBV7-2 and TRBJ1-4, with D perhaps matching TRBD1 (6 bases). The V gene's germline CDR1 is SGHTA and CDR2 FQGNSA. This CDR3 spans 13 amino acids. V lost 5 bases and J 7 bases, leaving 11 bases between the germline ends. The CDR3 reads CASSPGQSEKLFF. The CDR3 bases are TGTGCCAGCAGCCCCGGACAGAGTGAAAAACTGTTTTTT.

This clonotype is classed as medium-sized (0.01 to 0.1%). V and J are TRBV6-6 and TRBJ2-5, with D uncertain. The ends were cut back, 2 bases at V and 0 bases at J, with 13 bases in the middle. The germline gives CDR1 MNHNY, CDR2 SVGAGI (reference sequence). The CDR3 loop spans 16 amino acids. CDR3 in DNA: TGTGCCAGCAGTTACCAGCCACCGGAGTACCAAGAGACCCAGTACTTC. This gives the protein CASSYQPPEYQETQYF.

In this sample, this clonotype turned up many times. The gene calls are TRBV7-8 and TRBJ2-3; no definite D call. Germline values: CDR1 SGHVS, CDR2 FQNEAQ. With 3 bases removed from V and 3 bases from J, the gap between germline ends came to 4 bases. This CDR3 is 12 amino acids long. The CDR3: CASSFVTDTQYF. DNA of the CDR3: TGTGCCAGCAGCTTCGTGACAGATACGCAGTATTTT.

This clonotype was seen many times. This chain joins TRBV6-5 and TRBJ2-1; 9 positions match TRBD2. J lost 3 bases, V lost 5 bases, and 8 bases had no gene match. This CDR3 is 16 amino acids long. Germline V CDR1 and CDR2: MNHEY, SVGAGI. CDR3 loop: CASSPFSSGNYNEQFF. In nucleotides, the CDR3 is TGTGCCAGCAGTCCCTTTTCTAGCGGGAACTACAATGAGCAGTTCTTC.

This clonotype appeared many times. V and J are TRBV3-1 and TRBJ2-7; D remains unclear. V lost 4 bases and J lost 3, with 7 bases in between. Germline CDR1 reads LGHDT; CDR2 reads YNNKEL (reference sequence). This CDR3 is built from 12 residues. The CDR3: CASSLLNYEQYF. The CDR3 coding sequence is TGTGCCAGCAGCCTGCTAAACTACGAGCAGTACTTC.

This clonotype was found many times. This chain links TRBV6-1 with TRBJ1-5, with no clear D. The CDR3 length is 13 residues. Looked up from germline, CDR1 is MNHNS and CDR2 is SASEGT. With 4 bases removed from V and 4 bases from J, the gap between germline ends came to 8 bases. This chain's CDR3 is CASSVRRNQPQHF. The CDR3 DNA reads TGTGCCAGCAGTGTCCGGAGAAATCAGCCCCAGCATTTT.

This clonotype came up many times. The chain couples TRBV4-2 to TRBJ2-3, with TRBD2 matching over 10 bases. Unmatched junction bases numbered 15, after V lost 5 bases and J lost 4 bases. Per the germline V gene, CDR1 is LGHNA and CDR2 is YNFKEQ. The CDR3 spans 18 residues. The CDR3 region has the DNA TGTGCCAGCAGCACGGCAGCGGGAGGGCCGGGGCACGCAGATACGCAGTATTTT. Its protein product is CASSTAAGGPGHADTQYF.

Ten or more counts support this clonotype. The rearrangement joins TRBV6-2 or TRBV6-3 to TRBJ2-7; tentatively, D is TRBD1 (6 bases). Germline assignment: CDR1 MNHEY and CDR2 SVGEGT. The CDR3 extends over 15 amino acids. The V gene lost 5 bases and the J gene lost 1 base, with 15 bases spanning the gap. CDR3 nucleotides: TGTGCCAGCAGTAAACCGGGACAAGCTTCCTACGAGCAGTACTTC. Its protein product is CASSKPGQASYEQYF.

By share of the sample, this clonotype is medium-sized (0.01 to 0.1%). The chain is built from TRBV28 and TRBJ2-7; D is tentatively TRBD1 or TRBD2 (5 bases each). Trimming took off 2 bases at V and 7 bases at J, with 15 bases between the two ends. The length of the CDR3 is 14 residues. The V gene's germline CDR1 is MDHEN and CDR2 SYDVKM. CDR3 sequence reads: CASSLGPGRREQYF. Here the CDR3 DNA reads TGTGCCAGCAGTTTAGGGCCGGGACGGAGAGAGCAGTACTTC.

This clonotype qualifies as medium-sized. The chain has TRBV11-3 and TRBJ2-5; D perhaps matches TRBD1 (7 bases). The length of the CDR3 is 12 residues. The V gene's germline CDR1 is SGHNT and CDR2 YENEEA. V lost 11 bases to trimming and J lost 4 bases, with 14 bases between them. CDR3 in amino acids: CACSGGGETQYF. For the CDR3, the DNA is TGTGCCTGCTCAGGGGGAGGAGAGACCCAGTACTTC.

The rearrangement links TRBV12-3 or TRBV12-4 to TRBJ1-3; D is uncertain. V lost 5 bases to trimming and J lost 4 bases, with 9 bases between them. The CDR3 contains 13 residues. CDR3 in amino acids: CASSLEHGNTIYF. The CDR3, as DNA: TGTGCCAGCAGTCTCGAGCACGGAAACACCATATATTTT.

This clonotype has ten or more counts. The rearrangement uses TRBV20-1 and TRBJ1-1; D not certain. V shed 0 bases and J shed 1 base, with 3 bases lying between them. The CDR3 extends over 12 amino acids. CDR1 is DFQATT, CDR2 SNEGSKA, per germline (reference sequence). CDR3 coding DNA: TGCAGTGCTAGAGAACCGAACACTGAAGCTTTCTTT. As protein: CSAREPNTEAFF.

In this sample, this clonotype is medium-sized (0.01 to 0.1%). V gene TRBV6-1 combines with J gene TRBJ1-2; no clear D gene. The CDR3 contains 13 residues. V shed 5 bases and J shed 3 bases, with 10 bases lying between them. Per the germline V gene, CDR1 is MNHNS and CDR2 is SASEGT. For the CDR3, the DNA is TGTGCCAGCAGTTTAAACGGAGACTATGGCTACACCTTC. Its protein product is CASSLNGDYGYTF.